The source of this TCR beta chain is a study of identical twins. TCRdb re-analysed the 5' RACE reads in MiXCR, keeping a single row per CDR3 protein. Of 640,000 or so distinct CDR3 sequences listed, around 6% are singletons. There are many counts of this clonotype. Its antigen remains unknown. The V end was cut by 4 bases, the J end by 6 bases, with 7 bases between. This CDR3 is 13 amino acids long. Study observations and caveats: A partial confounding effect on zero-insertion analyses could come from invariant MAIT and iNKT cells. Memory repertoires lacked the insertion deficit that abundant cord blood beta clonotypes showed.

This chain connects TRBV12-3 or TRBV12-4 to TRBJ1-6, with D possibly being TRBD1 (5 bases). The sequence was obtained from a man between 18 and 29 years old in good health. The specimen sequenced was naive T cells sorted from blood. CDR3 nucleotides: TGTGCCAGCAGTTCAAGGGGTAATTCACCCCTCCACTTT. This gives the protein CASSSRGNSPLHF.